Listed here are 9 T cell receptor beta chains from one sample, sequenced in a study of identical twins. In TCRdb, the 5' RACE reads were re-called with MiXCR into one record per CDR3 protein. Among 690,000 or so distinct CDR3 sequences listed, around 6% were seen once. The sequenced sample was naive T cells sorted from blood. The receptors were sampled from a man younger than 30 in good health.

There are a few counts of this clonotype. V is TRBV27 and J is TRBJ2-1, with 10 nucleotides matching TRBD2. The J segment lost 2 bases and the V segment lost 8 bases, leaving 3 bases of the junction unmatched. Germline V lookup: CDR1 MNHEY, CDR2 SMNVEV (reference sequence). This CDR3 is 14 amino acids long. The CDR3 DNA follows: TGTGCCAGCGGAGGGACTAGCGCCTACAATGAGCAGTTCTTC. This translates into CASGGTSAYNEQFF.

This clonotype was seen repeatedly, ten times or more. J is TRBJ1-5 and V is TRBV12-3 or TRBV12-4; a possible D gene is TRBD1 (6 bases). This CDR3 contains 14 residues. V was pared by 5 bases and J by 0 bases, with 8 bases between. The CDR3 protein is CASSPDSSNQPQHF. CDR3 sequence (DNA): TGTGCCAGCAGTCCGGACAGTAGCAATCAGCCCCAGCATTTT.

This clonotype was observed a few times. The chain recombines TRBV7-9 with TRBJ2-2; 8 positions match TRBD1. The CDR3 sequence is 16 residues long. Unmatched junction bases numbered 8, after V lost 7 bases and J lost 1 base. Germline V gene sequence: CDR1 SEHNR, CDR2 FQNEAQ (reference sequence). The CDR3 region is CASIEIGQGNTGELFF. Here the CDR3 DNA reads TGTGCCAGCATCGAGATAGGACAGGGGAACACCGGGGAGCTGTTTTTT.

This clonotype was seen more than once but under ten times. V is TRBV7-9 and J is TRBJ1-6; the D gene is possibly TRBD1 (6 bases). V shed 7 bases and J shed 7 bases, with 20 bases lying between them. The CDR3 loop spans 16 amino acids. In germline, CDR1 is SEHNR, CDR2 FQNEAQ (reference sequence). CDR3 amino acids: CASTFGTGGYNSPLHF. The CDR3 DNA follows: TGTGCCAGCACCTTTGGGACGGGGGGCTACAATTCACCCCTCCACTTT. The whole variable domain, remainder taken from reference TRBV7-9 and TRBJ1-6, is DTGVSQNPRHKITKRGQNVTFRCDPISEHNRLYWYRQTLGQGPEFLTYFQNEAQLEKSRLLSDRFSAERPKGSFSTLEIQRTEQGDSAMYLCASTFGTGGYNSPLHFGNGTRLTVT.

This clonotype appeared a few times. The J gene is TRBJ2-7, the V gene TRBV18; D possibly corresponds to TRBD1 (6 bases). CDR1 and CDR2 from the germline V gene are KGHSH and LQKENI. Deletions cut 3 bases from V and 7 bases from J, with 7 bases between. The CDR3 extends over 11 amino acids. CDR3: CASSPGAEQYV. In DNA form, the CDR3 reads TGTGCCAGCTCACCGGGGGCGGAGCAGTACGTC.

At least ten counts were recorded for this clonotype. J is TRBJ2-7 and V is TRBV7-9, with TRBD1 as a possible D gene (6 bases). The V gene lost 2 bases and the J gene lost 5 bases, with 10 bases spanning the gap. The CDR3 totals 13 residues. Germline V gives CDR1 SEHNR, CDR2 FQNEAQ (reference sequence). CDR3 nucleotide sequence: TGTGCCAGCAGCTTAACCACAGGGAACGAGCAGTACTTC. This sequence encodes CASSLTTGNEQYF.

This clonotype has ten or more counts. The CDR3 spells CASSRTGISYEQYF. CDR3 coding DNA: TGTGCCAGCAGTCGGACAGGGATTTCCTACGAGCAGTACTTC. The rearrangement joins TRBV6-1 to TRBJ2-7; 8 bases map to TRBD1. Germline V gives CDR1 MNHNS, CDR2 SASEGT. Losses at the gene ends were 5 bases for V and 1 base for J; bases not matched to a gene: 4. The CDR3 is 14 residues long.

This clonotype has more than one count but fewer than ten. The CDR3 DNA reads TGTGCCAGCAGCTCTCCCACCACTAGCGGCTCTTACGAGCAGTACTTC. Translating it yields CASSSPTTSGSYEQYF. The rearrangement links TRBV7-9 to TRBJ2-7; TRBD2 agrees at 8 bases. V lost 4 bases and J lost 4; bases outside the gene matches: 12. Germline assignment: CDR1 SEHNR and CDR2 FQNEAQ (reference sequence). The length of the CDR3 is 16 residues.

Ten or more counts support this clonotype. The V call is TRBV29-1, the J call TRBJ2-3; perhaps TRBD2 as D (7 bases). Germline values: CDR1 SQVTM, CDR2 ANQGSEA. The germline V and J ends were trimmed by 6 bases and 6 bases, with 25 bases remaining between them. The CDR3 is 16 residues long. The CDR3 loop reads CSVPPYFGGARDTQYF. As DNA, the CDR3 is TGCAGCGTCCCCCCGTATTTTGGGGGGGCGCGGGATACGCAGTATTTT.